A single sample is the source of the 32 T cell receptor beta chains below, sequenced in a study of OX40 agonist ivuxolimab in advanced cancers. Clones were sequenced by immunoSEQ multiplex PCR, and TCRdb holds only the in-frame ones, with some missing. The sample has tens of thousands of clones; under 95% are singletons. This material consisted of CD4+ or CD8+ T cells sorted from blood, taken in a trial of the OX40 agonist ivuxolimab. The origin of the receptors is an adult with an advanced solid tumor such as melanoma, head and neck, liver or kidney cancer.

The rearrangement links TRBV11-3 to TRBJ1-5; no clear D gene. V lost 0 bases to trimming and J lost 1 base, with 4 bases between them. The CDR3 length is 14 residues. CDR1 SGHNT and CDR2 YENEEA come from the germline V gene. As DNA, the CDR3 is TGTGCCAGCAGCTTAGACGGGAGCAATCAGCCCCAGCATTTT. Its translation: CASSLDGSNQPQHF.

V and J are TRBV29-1 and TRBJ1-4, with 8 bases lining up with TRBD1. V was pared by 5 bases and J by 5 bases, with 4 bases of the junction left unmatched. The germline CDR1 and CDR2 sequences are SQVTM and ANQGSEA. The CDR3 is 13 residues long. The CDR3 DNA is TGCAGCGTTCTACAGGGGGGAAATGAAAAACTGTTTTTT. Protein sequence: CSVLQGGNEKLFF.

This chain's CDR3 is CASSKALPPEGETQYF. The DNA of the CDR3 is TGTGCCAGCAGCAAAGCGCTCCCTCCCGAGGGGGAGACCCAGTACTTC. V is TRBV21-1 and J is TRBJ2-5. TRBV21-1 is a pseudogene segment. This CDR3 contains 16 residues.

The J gene is TRBJ2-7, the V gene TRBV13; D not resolved. V lost 4 bases to trimming and J lost 3 bases, with 10 bases between them. The CDR3 runs 13 residues. In germline, CDR1 is PRHDT, CDR2 FYEKMQ (reference sequence). In nucleotides, the CDR3 is TGTGCCAGCAGCTCAAGGTCCTACTACGAGCAGTACTTC. Protein product: CASSSRSYYEQYF.

A few counts support this clone. The chain has TRBV19 and TRBJ1-5, with D perhaps TRBD1 (5 bases). Germline V gene data show CDR1 as LNHDA and CDR2 as SQIVND (reference sequence). The CDR3 spans 18 residues. The V gene lost 3 bases and the J gene lost 4 bases, with 22 bases spanning the gap. CDR3 sequence: CASSIPFYGRGRNQPQHF. CDR3 sequence (DNA): TGTGCCAGTAGTATCCCCTTCTACGGAAGGGGCAGGAATCAGCCCCAGCATTTT.

The V and J genes are TRBV5-1 and TRBJ2-7, with TRBD2 matching over 7 bases. Germline V gives CDR1 SGHRS, CDR2 YFSETQ. The CDR3 spans 15 residues. With V trimmed by 4 bases and J by 9 bases, 16 bases remained unmatched. For the CDR3, the DNA is TGCGCCAGCAGCGCTACGGGGCGGGAGTCCGGGGGGCAGTACTTC. It codes for CASSATGRESGGQYF.

This chain joins TRBV10-3 and TRBJ2-1, with TRBD2 identical over 8 bases. CDR1 and CDR2 (germline): ENHRY, SYGVKD. The V segment lost 6 bases and the J segment 2 bases; nucleotides outside the gene matches: 6. The CDR3 has 15 residues. Here the CDR3 reads CAIRITSGTYNEQFF. The CDR3 DNA sequence: TGTGCCATCAGGATTACTAGCGGTACCTACAATGAGCAGTTCTTC.

This chain connects TRBV11-3 to TRBJ2-3; no firm D call. V shed 5 bases and J shed 0 bases, with 9 bases lying between them. The CDR3 spans 14 residues. Germline assignment: CDR1 SGHNT and CDR2 YENEEA. The CDR3 DNA reads as TGTGCCAGCAGCCTCACCCCTAGCACAGATACGCAGTATTTT. It translates to CASSLTPSTDTQYF.

The chain links TRBV29-1 to TRBJ1-2; 10 nucleotides agree with TRBD1. The CDR3 has 13 residues. V lost 6 bases to trimming and J lost 8 bases; unmatched junction nucleotides: 9. The V gene's germline CDR1 is SQVTM and CDR2 ANQGSEA. CDR3 sequence (DNA): TGCAGCGTATTCCCCGGACAGGGGGAAGGCTACACCTTC. Encoded protein: CSVFPGQGEGYTF. The whole variable domain, filled in from reference TRBV29-1 and TRBJ1-2, reads SAVISQKPSRDICQRGTSLTIQCQVDSQVTMMFWYRQQPGQSLTLIATANQGSEATYESGFVIDKFPISRPNLTFSTLTVSNMSPEDSSIYLCSVFPGQGEGYTFGSGTRLTVV.

The rearrangement links TRBV4-3 to TRBJ2-5; 11 nucleotides align to TRBD2. Germline V gene data show CDR1 as LGHNA and CDR2 as YSLEER. This CDR3 contains 18 residues. V lost 0 bases and J lost 1; bases outside the gene matches: 7. The CDR3 DNA sequence: TGCGCCAGCAGCCAAGATCCGACTAGCGGGGCTTCCCAAGAGACCCAGTACTTC. It is translated as CASSQDPTSGASQETQYF.

As to this clone: Other DNA sequences within the sample encode an identical CDR3. This CDR3 reads CATSRDPSYEQYF. The CDR3 DNA sequence: TGTGCCACCAGCAGAGATCCATCCTACGAGCAGTACTTC. This chain joins TRBV15 and TRBJ2-7, with D unclear. CDR1 is LNHNV, CDR2 YYDKDF, per germline (reference sequence). The CDR3 sequence is 13 residues long. V dropped 0 bases and J dropped 1 base, with 4 bases sitting between them.

The chain carries TRBV5-1 and TRBJ2-1; 7 bases are shared with TRBD2. Unmatched junction bases numbered 6, after V lost 0 bases and J lost 15 bases. Germline CDR1 SGHRS, CDR2 YFSETQ. The CDR3 covers 12 residues. Written as DNA, the CDR3 is TGCGCCAGCAGCTTGGACCGCGGGAGTGGGTTCTTC. As protein: CASSLDRGSGFF.

The chain couples TRBV5-6 to TRBJ1-3, with unresolved D. Germline V gene sequence: CDR1 SGHDT, CDR2 YYEEEE. V dropped 3 bases and J dropped 3 bases, with 7 bases sitting between them. The CDR3 sequence is 13 residues long. CDR3 sequence reads: CASSYLVGNTIYF. CDR3 bases: TGTGCCAGCAGCTACTTAGTTGGAAACACCATATATTTT.

V and J are TRBV30 and TRBJ1-1; unclear D gene. The CDR3 has 15 amino acids. Germline assignment: CDR1 GTSNPN and CDR2 SVGIG (reference sequence). The V gene lost 4 bases and the J gene lost 4 bases, with 19 bases spanning the gap. Here the CDR3 reads CAWKSNVGYGTEAFF. CDR3 coding DNA: TGTGCCTGGAAGAGTAATGTAGGGTATGGCACTGAAGCTTTCTTT.

The chain employs TRBV19 and TRBJ2-5, with 7 bases aligning to TRBD1. V lost 3 bases to trimming and J lost 5 bases; unmatched junction nucleotides: 9. CDR1 and CDR2 (germline): LNHDA, SQIVND (reference sequence). The CDR3 runs to 15 residues. The CDR3 coding sequence is TGTGCCAGTAGTATGGAGAGGGGGCGACAGGAGACCCAGTACTTC. Protein product: CASSMERGRQETQYF. Full variable domain (rest looked up from reference TRBV19 and TRBJ2-5): DGGITQSPKYLFRKEGQNVTLSCEQNLNHDAMYWYRQDPGQGLRLIYYSQIVNDFQKGDIAEGYSVSREKKESFPLTVTSAQKNPTAFYLCASSMERGRQETQYFGPGTRLLVL.

The chain has TRBV9 and TRBJ2-7; D might be TRBD2 (6 bases). There are 13 residues in the CDR3. Germline CDR1 and CDR2: SGDLS and YYNGEE. Trimming took off 0 bases at V and 7 bases at J, with 11 bases between the two ends. The chain's CDR3 is CASSVVVGREQYF. The CDR3 nucleotides read TGTGCCAGCAGCGTAGTGGTGGGGAGGGAGCAGTACTTC.

This chain connects TRBV4-2 to TRBJ2-5, with 10 nucleotides matching TRBD2. The CDR3 is 17 residues long. The V and J ends lost 0 bases and 1 base, in that order; junction bases with no gene match: 5. Germline V gives CDR1 LGHNA, CDR2 YNFKEQ. CDR3 nucleotide sequence: TGTGCCAGCAGCCAAGATAGAAGCGGGAGGGCCCAAGAGACCCAGTACTTC. Its translation is CASSQDRSGRAQETQYF.

The chain uses TRBV5-1 and TRBJ2-3, with 7 bases matching TRBD1. V lost 6 bases, J lost 1 base, and 8 bases stayed unmatched. The CDR3 has 15 residues. The germline gives CDR1 SGHRS, CDR2 YFSETQ. CDR3 in amino acids: CASTRAGQGTDTQYF. The DNA for the CDR3 is TGCGCCAGCACCCGAGCAGGACAGGGCACAGATACGCAGTATTTT.

DNA for the CDR3: TGTGCCACCCCGCCGACTAGCGGGACTTACAATGAGCAGTTCTTC. This gives the protein CATPPTSGTYNEQFF. The chain combines TRBV9 with TRBJ2-1; 11 nucleotides align to TRBD2. This CDR3 is 15 amino acids long. The germline CDR1 and CDR2 sequences are SGDLS and YYNGEE. The J segment lost 4 bases and the V segment lost 9 bases, leaving 9 bases of the junction unmatched.

The chain combines TRBV30 with TRBJ2-5; 11 bases fit TRBD1. Germline-derived CDR1 and CDR2 are GTSNPN and SVGIG (reference sequence). The V and J ends lost 2 bases and 4 bases, in that order; junction bases with no gene match: 6. The CDR3 is 15 residues long. For the CDR3, the DNA is TGTGCCTGGAGTTTTGGACAGGGGGCACCAGAGACCCAGTACTTC. Its translation is CAWSFGQGAPETQYF. Full variable domain (missing parts from reference TRBV30 and TRBJ2-5): SQTIHQWPATLVQPVGSPLSLECTVEGTSNPNLYWYRQAAGRGLQLLFYSVGIGQISSEVPQNLSASRPQDRQFILSSKKLLLSDSGFYLCAWSFGQGAPETQYFGPGTRLLVL.

The chain couples TRBV6-6 to TRBJ2-5, with D perhaps TRBD1 or TRBD2 (5 bases each). The V gene lost 8 bases and the J gene lost 0 bases, with 13 bases spanning the gap. The CDR3 is 14 amino acids. Germline CDR1 reads MNHNY; CDR2 reads SVGAGI (reference sequence). The chain's CDR3 is CASAEGTYQETQYF. The CDR3 DNA sequence: TGTGCCAGCGCTGAGGGGACCTACCAAGAGACCCAGTACTTC.

The rearrangement joins TRBV29-1 to TRBJ2-5; 8 bases match TRBD1. Unmatched junction bases numbered 10, after V lost 3 bases and J lost 4 bases. CDR3 length: 15 amino acids. CDR1 is SQVTM, CDR2 ANQGSEA, per germline. This CDR3 is CSVEGGQGIIETQYF. The CDR3 region has the DNA TGCAGCGTTGAGGGAGGACAGGGTATCATAGAGACCCAGTACTTC.

This clone was seen just once. The chain carries TRBV5-1 and TRBJ2-3; 13 positions agree with TRBD2. The CDR3 length is 17 residues. Trimming cost V 0 bases and J 6 bases; bases outside gene matches: 7. CDR1 is SGHRS and CDR2 is YFSETQ in the germline V gene. The CDR3 coding sequence is TGCGCCAGCAGCTTGGAAGGGACTAGCGGGACGGTTGATACGCAGTATTTT. This translates into CASSLEGTSGTVDTQYF.

The CDR3 DNA reads as TGCACCAGCAGCCAAGGGTCAGAAGGGCAGTTCTTC. This encodes CTSSQGSEGQFF. The genes are TRBV1 and TRBJ2-1. TRBV1 is marked as a pseudogene. This CDR3 contains 12 residues.

CDR3 loop: CASSPGYYTEAFF. The CDR3, as DNA: TGTGCCAGCAGCCCAGGGTATTACACTGAAGCTTTCTTT. This chain joins TRBV7-2 and TRBJ1-1, with a possible D match to TRBD1 (5 bases). Trimming took off 5 bases at V and 3 bases at J, with 10 bases between the two ends. Looked up from germline, CDR1 is SGHTA and CDR2 is FQGNSA. This CDR3 is built from 13 residues.

This chain joins TRBV5-6 and TRBJ1-2, with unresolved D. CDR1 and CDR2 from the germline V gene are SGHDT and YYEEEE. The CDR3 has 17 amino acids. The V end lost 4 bases, the J end lost 7 bases, and 26 bases lay between the germline ends. The CDR3 here is CASSRATPGMARSGYTF. The CDR3 DNA follows: TGTGCCAGCAGCCGCGCCACGCCCGGAATGGCACGGAGTGGCTACACCTTC.

J is TRBJ2-1 and V is TRBV11-3, with TRBD1 identical over 12 bases. The J segment lost 5 bases and the V segment lost 5 bases, leaving 4 bases of the junction unmatched. Per germline, CDR1 SGHNT and CDR2 YENEEA. CDR3 size: 15 residues. CDR3 coding DNA: TGTGCCAGCAGCGCCGGGACAGGGGGCGACAATGAGCAGTTCTTC. Its protein is CASSAGTGGDNEQFF.

The chain has TRBV18 and TRBJ2-6; 11 positions agree with TRBD1. CDR1 and CDR2 (germline): KGHSH, LQKENI. This CDR3 contains 17 residues. The ends lost 4 bases at V and 4 bases at J; junction bases unmatched: 6. The CDR3 sequence is CASSRRDRGYGANVLTF. The CDR3 DNA reads as TGTGCCAGCTCACGACGGGACAGGGGGTACGGGGCCAACGTCCTGACTTTC.

Here the CDR3 DNA reads TGCGCCAGCAGCTGGACAGGGACCCAAGAGACCCAGTACTTC. It specifies CASSWTGTQETQYF. The V call is TRBV5-1, the J call TRBJ2-5; 8 bases map to TRBD1. The CDR3 is 14 residues long. CDR1 and CDR2 (germline): SGHRS, YFSETQ. The V gene end was trimmed by 3 bases and the J gene end by 1 base; junction bases not matched to a gene: 2.

The V call is TRBV11-2, the J call TRBJ2-7, with D hard to call. The CDR3 is 13 residues long. Germline CDR1 reads SGHAT; CDR2 reads FQNNGV. Trimming took off 1 base at V and 3 bases at J, with 7 bases between the two ends. DNA of the CDR3: TGTGCCAGCAGCTTAGGGCCCGACTACGAGCAGTACTTC. This encodes CASSLGPDYEQYF.

CDR3 bases: TGTGCCAGCAGCCCAAGCCGGGGCCCCTACGAGCAGTACTTC. Protein sequence: CASSPSRGPYEQYF. V usage is TRBV11-2 and J usage is TRBJ2-7, with D possibly being TRBD1 or TRBD2 (5 bases each). The germline V and J ends were trimmed by 5 bases and 2 bases, with 13 bases remaining between them. The V gene's germline CDR1 is SGHAT and CDR2 FQNNGV. This CDR3 is built from 14 residues.

This clone was counted a single time. The chain carries TRBV5-4 and TRBJ2-3; 7 bases agree with TRBD2. V gave up 3 bases and J gave up 4 bases; unmatched junction bases: 11. Germline CDR1 reads SGHNT; CDR2 reads YYREEE (reference sequence). The CDR3 spans 16 residues. DNA for the CDR3: TGTGCCAGCAGCTCCGGACTAGTGGGAGTGTCAGATACGCAGTATTTT. Amino acids: CASSSGLVGVSDTQYF. Complete variable domain (other parts from reference TRBV5-4 and TRBJ2-3): ETGVTQSPTHLIKTRGQQVTLRCSSQSGHNTVSWYQQALGQGPQFIFQYYREEENGRGNFPPRFSGLQFPNYSSELNVNALELDDSALYLCASSSGLVGVSDTQYFGPGTRLTVL.